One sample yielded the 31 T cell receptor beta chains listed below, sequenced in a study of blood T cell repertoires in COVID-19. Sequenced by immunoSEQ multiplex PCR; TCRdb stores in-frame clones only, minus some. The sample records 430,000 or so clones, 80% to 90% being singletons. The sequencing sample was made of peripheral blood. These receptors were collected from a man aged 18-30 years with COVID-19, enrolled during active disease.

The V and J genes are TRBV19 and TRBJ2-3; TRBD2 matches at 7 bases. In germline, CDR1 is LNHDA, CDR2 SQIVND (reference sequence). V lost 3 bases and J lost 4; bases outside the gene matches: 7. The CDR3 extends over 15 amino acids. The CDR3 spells CASSIGAGRADTQYF. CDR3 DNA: TGTGCCAGTAGTATCGGAGCGGGAAGGGCAGATACGCAGTATTTT.

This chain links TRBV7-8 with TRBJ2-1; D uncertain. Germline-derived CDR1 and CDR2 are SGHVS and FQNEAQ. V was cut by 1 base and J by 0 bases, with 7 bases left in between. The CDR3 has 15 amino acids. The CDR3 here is CASSLGTSSYNEQFF. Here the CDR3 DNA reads TGTGCCAGCAGCTTAGGAACGAGCTCCTACAATGAGCAGTTCTTC.

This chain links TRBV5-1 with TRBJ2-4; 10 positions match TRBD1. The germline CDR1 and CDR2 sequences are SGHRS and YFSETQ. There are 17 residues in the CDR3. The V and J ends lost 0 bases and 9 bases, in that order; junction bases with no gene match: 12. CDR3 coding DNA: TGCGCCAGCAGCTTGGTTGCCCCCGGGACAGGGGTCGGCATTCAGTACTTC. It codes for CASSLVAPGTGVGIQYF.

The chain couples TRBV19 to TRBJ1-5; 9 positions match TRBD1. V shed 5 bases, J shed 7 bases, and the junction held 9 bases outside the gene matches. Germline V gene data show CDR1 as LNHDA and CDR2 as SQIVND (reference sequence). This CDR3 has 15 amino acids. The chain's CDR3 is CASSLGTGRGQPQHF. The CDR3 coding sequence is TGTGCCAGTAGTCTAGGGACAGGGCGGGGACAGCCCCAGCATTTT.

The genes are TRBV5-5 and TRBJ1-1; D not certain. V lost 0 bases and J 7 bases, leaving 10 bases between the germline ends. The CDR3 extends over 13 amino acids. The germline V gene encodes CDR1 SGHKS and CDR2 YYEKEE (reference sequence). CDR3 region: CASSLGPGHEAFF. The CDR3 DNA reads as TGTGCCAGCAGCTTGGGTCCAGGCCATGAAGCTTTCTTT.

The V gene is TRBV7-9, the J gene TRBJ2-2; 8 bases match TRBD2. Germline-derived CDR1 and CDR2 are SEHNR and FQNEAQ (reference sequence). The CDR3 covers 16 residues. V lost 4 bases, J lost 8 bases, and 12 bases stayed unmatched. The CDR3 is CASSSTGTRRTGELFF. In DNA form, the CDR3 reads TGTGCCAGCAGCTCAACCGGGACTAGGAGGACTGGGGAGCTGTTTTTT.

CDR3 protein: CASSGGQSTNEKLFF. CDR3 nucleotide sequence: TGTGCCAGCAGTGGGGGACAATCGACTAATGAAAAACTGTTTTTT. This chain joins TRBV25-1 and TRBJ1-4, with TRBD1 as a possible D gene (6 bases). V was trimmed by 4 bases and J by 2 bases, leaving 11 bases between them. The CDR3 has 15 amino acids. CDR1 is MGHDK and CDR2 is SYGVNS in the germline V gene.

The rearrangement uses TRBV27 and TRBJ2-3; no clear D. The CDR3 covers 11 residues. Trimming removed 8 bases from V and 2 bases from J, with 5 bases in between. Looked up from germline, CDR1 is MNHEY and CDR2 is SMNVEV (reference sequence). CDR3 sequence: CASAHTDTQYF. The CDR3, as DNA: TGTGCCAGCGCACACACAGATACGCAGTATTTT.

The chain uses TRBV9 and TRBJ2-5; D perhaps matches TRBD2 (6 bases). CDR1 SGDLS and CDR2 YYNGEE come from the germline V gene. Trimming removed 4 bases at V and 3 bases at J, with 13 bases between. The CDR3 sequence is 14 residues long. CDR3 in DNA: TGTGCCAGCAGCCGCGGAGGGGCGGAAGAGACCCAGTACTTC. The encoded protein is CASSRGGAEETQYF. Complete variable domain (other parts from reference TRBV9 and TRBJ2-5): DSGVTQTPKHLITATGQRVTLRCSPRSGDLSVYWYQQSLDQGLQFLIQYYNGEERAKGNILERFSAQQFPDLHSELNLSSLELGDSALYFCASSRGGAEETQYFGPGTRLLVL.

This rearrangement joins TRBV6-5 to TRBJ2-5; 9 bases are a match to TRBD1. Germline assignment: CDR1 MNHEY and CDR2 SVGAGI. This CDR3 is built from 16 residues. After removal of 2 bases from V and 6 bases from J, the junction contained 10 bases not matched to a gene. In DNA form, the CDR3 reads TGTGCCAGCAGTTACCATGGGACAGGGTCGAAGAAGACCCAGTACTTC. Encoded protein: CASSYHGTGSKKTQYF.

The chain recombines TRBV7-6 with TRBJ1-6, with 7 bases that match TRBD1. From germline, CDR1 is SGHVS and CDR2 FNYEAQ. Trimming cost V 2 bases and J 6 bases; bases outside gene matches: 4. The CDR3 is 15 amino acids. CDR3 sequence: CASSLSQGVNSPLHF. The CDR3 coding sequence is TGTGCCAGCAGCTTAAGCCAGGGGGTTAATTCACCCCTCCACTTT.

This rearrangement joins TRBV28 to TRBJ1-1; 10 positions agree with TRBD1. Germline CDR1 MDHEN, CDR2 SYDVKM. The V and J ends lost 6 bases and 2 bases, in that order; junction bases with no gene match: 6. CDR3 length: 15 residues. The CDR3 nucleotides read TGTGCCAGCAGCCCCGGGACAGGGGTCAACACTGAAGCTTTCTTT. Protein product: CASSPGTGVNTEAFF.

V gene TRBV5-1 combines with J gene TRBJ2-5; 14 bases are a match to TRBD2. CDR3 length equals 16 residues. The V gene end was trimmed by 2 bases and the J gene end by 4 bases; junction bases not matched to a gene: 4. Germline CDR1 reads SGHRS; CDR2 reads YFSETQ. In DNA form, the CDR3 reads TGCGCCAGCAGCTTATTGACTAGCGGGAGGGGAGAGACCCAGTACTTC. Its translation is CASSLLTSGRGETQYF. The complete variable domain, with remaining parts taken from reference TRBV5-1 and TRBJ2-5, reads KAGVTQTPRYLIKTRGQQVTLSCSPISGHRSVSWYQQTPGQGLQFLFEYFSETQRNKGNFPGRFSGRQFSNSRSEMNVSTLELGDSALYLCASSLLTSGRGETQYFGPGTRLLVL.

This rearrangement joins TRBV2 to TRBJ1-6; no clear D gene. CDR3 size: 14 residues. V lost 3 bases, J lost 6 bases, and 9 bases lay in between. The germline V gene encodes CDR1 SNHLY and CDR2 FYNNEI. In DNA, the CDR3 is TGTGCCAGCAGTGAGAGTAACGGTAATTCACCCCTCCACTTT. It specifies CASSESNGNSPLHF. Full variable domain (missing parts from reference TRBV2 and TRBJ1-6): EPEVTQTPSHQVTQMGQEVILRCVPISNHLYFYWYRQILGQKVEFLVSFYNNEISEKSEIFDDQFSVERPDGSNFTLKIRSTKLEDSAMYFCASSESNGNSPLHFGNGTRLTVT.

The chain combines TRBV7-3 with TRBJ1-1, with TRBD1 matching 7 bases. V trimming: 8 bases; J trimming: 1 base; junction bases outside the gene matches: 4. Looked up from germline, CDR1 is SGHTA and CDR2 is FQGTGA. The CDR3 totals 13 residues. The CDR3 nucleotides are TGTGCCAGCGGACGGACAGGGAACACTGAAGCTTTCTTT. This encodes CASGRTGNTEAFF.

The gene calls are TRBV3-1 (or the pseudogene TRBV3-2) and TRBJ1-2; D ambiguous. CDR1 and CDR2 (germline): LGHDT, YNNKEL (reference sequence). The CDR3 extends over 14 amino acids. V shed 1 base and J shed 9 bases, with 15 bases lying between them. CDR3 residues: CASSQARRRESYTF. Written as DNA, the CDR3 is TGTGCCAGCAGCCAAGCTAGGCGTCGCGAGAGCTACACCTTC.

CDR3 residues: CASQQGSGANVLTF. DNA for the CDR3: TGCGCCAGCCAACAGGGATCCGGGGCCAACGTCCTGACTTTC. The chain carries TRBV5-1 and TRBJ2-6, with D maybe TRBD1 (6 bases). There are 14 residues in the CDR3. Germline assignment: CDR1 SGHRS and CDR2 YFSETQ. Trimming left V 7 bases short and J 4 bases short, with 12 bases between.

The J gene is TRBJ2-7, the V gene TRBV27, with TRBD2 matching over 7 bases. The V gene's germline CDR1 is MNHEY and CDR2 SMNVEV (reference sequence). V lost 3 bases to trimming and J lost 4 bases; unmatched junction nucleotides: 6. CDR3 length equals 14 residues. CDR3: CASSFRAGIYEQYF. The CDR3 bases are TGTGCCAGCAGTTTCCGAGCGGGGATATACGAGCAGTACTTC.

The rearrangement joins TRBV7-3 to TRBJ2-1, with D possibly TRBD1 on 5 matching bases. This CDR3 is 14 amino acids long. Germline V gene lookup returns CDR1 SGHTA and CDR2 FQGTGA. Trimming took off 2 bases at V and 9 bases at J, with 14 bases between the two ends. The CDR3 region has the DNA TGTGCCAGCAGCTTAGGGCAGGGCGCGGTTGAGCAGTTCTTC. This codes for CASSLGQGAVEQFF.

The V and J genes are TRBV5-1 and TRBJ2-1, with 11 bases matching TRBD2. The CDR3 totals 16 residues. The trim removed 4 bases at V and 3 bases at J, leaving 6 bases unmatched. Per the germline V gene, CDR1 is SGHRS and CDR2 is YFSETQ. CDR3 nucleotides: TGCGCCAGCAGCCATACAACTAGCGGGAGCTACAATGAGCAGTTCTTC. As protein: CASSHTTSGSYNEQFF.

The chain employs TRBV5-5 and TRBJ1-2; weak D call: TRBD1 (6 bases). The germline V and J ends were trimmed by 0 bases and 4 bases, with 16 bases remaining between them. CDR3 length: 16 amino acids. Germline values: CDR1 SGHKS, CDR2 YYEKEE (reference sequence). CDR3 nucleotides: TGTGCCAGCAGCTTGGAGGGACACGTGATCTTCTATGGCTACACCTTC. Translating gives CASSLEGHVIFYGYTF. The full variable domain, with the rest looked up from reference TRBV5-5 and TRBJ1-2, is DAGVTQSPTHLIKTRGQQVTLRCSPISGHKSVSWYQQVLGQGPQFIFQYYEKEERGRGNFPDRFSARQFPNYSSELNVNALLLGDSALYLCASSLEGHVIFYGYTFGSGTRLTVV.

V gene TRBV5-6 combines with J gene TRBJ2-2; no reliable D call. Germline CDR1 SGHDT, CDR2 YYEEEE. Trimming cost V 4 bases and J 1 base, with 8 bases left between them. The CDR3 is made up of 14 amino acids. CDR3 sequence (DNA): TGTGCCAGCAGCGTTCCCATGAACACCGGGGAGCTGTTTTTT. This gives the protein CASSVPMNTGELFF.

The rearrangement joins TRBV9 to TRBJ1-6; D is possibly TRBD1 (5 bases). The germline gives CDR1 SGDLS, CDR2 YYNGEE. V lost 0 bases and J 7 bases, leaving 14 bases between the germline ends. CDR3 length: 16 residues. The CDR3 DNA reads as TGTGCCAGCAGCGTAGCGGCAGGGAATCCAAATTCACCCCTCCACTTT. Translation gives CASSVAAGNPNSPLHF.

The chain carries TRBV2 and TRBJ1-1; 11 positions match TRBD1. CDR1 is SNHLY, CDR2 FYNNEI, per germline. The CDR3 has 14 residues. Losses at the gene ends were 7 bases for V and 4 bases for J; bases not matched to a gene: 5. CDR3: CASTGTGGFTEAFF. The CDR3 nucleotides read TGTGCCAGCACCGGGACAGGGGGTTTCACTGAAGCTTTCTTT. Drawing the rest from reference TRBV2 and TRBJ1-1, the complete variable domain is EPEVTQTPSHQVTQMGQEVILRCVPISNHLYFYWYRQILGQKVEFLVSFYNNEISEKSEIFDDQFSVERPDGSNFTLKIRSTKLEDSAMYFCASTGTGGFTEAFFGQGTRLTVV.

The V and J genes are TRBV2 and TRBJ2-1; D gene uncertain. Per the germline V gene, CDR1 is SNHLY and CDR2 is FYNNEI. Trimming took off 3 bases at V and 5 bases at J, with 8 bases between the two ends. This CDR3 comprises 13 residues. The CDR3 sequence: CASSERLDNEQFF. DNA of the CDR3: TGTGCCAGCAGTGAGCGTTTAGACAATGAGCAGTTCTTC.

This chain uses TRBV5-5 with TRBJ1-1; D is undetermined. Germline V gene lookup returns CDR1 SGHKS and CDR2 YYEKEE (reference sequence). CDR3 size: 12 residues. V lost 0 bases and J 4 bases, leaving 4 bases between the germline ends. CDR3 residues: CASSLGSTEAFF. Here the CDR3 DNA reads TGTGCCAGCAGCTTGGGGAGCACTGAAGCTTTCTTT.

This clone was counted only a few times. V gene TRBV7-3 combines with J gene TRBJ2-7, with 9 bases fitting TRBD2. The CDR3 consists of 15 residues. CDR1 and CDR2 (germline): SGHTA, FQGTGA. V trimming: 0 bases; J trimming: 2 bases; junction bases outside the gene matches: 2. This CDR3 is CASSLTAGGAYEQYF. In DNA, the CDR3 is TGTGCCAGCAGCTTAACAGCGGGAGGTGCCTACGAGCAGTACTTC.

The chain's CDR3 is CASSQSYEQYF. The CDR3 DNA follows: TGTGCCAGCAGCCAATCCTACGAGCAGTACTTC. The chain employs TRBV12-3 or TRBV12-4 and TRBJ2-7, with D unresolved. Deletions cut 6 bases from V and 1 base from J, with 4 bases between. The CDR3 runs 11 residues.

The CDR3 nucleotides are TGTGCCAGCAGAGGACGTCTAACAGGGGGTGACACCGGGGAGCTGTTTTTT. Protein sequence: CASRGRLTGGDTGELFF. This chain links TRBV2 with TRBJ2-2; 8 bases match TRBD1. Germline V gives CDR1 SNHLY, CDR2 FYNNEI. The CDR3 consists of 17 residues. V was clipped by 6 bases and J by 3 bases; unmatched bases: 12.

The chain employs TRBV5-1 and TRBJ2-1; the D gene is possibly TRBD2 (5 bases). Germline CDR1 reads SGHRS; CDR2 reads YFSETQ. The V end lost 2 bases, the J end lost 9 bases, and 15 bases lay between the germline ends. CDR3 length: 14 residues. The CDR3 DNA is TGCGCCAGCAGCTTAGCACTAGATGCCGGTGAGCAGTTCTTC. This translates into CASSLALDAGEQFF.

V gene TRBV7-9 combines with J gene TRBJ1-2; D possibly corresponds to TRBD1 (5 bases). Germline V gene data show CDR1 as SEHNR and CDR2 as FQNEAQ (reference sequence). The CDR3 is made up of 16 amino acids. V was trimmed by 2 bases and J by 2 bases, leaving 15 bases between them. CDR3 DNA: TGTGCCAGCAGCTTACGTCCGGGGGAGGAAAACTATGGCTACACCTTC. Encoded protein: CASSLRPGEENYGYTF.